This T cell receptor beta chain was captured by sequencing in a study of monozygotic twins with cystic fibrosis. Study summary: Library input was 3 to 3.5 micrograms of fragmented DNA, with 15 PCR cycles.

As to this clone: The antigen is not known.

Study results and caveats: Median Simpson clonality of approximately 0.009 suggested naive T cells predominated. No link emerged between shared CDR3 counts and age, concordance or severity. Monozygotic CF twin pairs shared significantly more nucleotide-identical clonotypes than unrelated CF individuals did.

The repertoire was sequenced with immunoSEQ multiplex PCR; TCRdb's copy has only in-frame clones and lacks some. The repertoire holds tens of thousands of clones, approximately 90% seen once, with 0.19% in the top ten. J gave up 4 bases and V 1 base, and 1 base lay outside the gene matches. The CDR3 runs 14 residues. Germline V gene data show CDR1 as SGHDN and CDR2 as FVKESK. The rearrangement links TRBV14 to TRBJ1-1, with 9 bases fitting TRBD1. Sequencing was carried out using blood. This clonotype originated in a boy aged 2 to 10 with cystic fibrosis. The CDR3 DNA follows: TGTGCCAGCAGCCAAGGGACAGGGGTCACTGAAGCTTTCTTT. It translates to CASSQGTGVTEAFF.